The 24 T cell receptor beta chains in this list originate from one sample, sequenced in a study of T-cell reconstitution after alpha-beta-depleted transplantation in children (dated by TCRdb to 2016 to 2018). This specimen's treatment or condition label, per the study, means: allogeneic hematopoietic cell transplantation with graft depleted of TCRalphabeta T cells and CD19 B cells. Receptors were amplified or captured by PCR. TCRdb names Illumina HiSeq 2500 as the instrument used. To normalize quantification of the TCRbeta repertoire, the TCR libraries were built with molecular barcoding that relied on unique molecular identifiers. TCRdb trimmed the raw reads at Q25, called clones with MiXCR and kept productive beta chains. Records with the same CDR3 protein are collapsed into one entry carrying the most frequent genes and DNA. The sample table records about 980,000 distinct CDR3 sequences; about 30% of these occur just once. The ten largest make up 28% of the sample.

The material was PBMCs, mostly from graft donor cells, obtained 360 days after TCRalphabeta/CD19-depleted stem cell transplant. Receptors were obtained from a boy in the first two years of life who had a stem cell transplant for SCID, so the T cells may come from the graft donor.

This chain links TRBV15 with TRBJ1-1; a possible D gene is TRBD1 (6 bases). V lost 4 bases, J lost 2 bases, and 11 bases lay in between. The CDR3 has 14 residues. Per the germline V gene, CDR1 is LNHNV and CDR2 is YYDKDF (reference sequence). The CDR3 sequence: CATSKDRYNTEAFF. The CDR3 DNA follows: TGTGCCACCAGCAAGGACAGATACAACACTGAAGCTTTCTTT.

This chain connects TRBV2 to TRBJ2-7; 8 nucleotides match TRBD2. In germline, CDR1 is SNHLY, CDR2 FYNNEI. Unmatched junction bases numbered 9, after V lost 2 bases and J lost 3 bases. The CDR3 spans 16 residues. CDR3 DNA sequence: TGTGCCAGCAGTGAACTGGGTAGCGGGGCAAGCTACGAGCAGTACTTC. Its translation is CASSELGSGASYEQYF.

The rearrangement uses TRBV29-1 and TRBJ1-1; weak D call: TRBD1 (5 bases). The V end lost 5 bases, the J end lost 9 bases, and 13 bases lay between the germline ends. The CDR3 totals 11 residues. Germline values: CDR1 SQVTM, CDR2 ANQGSEA. CDR3 amino acids: CSVNGGTKAFF. In DNA, the CDR3 is TGCAGCGTTAATGGGGGGACTAAAGCTTTCTTT.

The V call is TRBV11-2, the J call TRBJ2-7, with D perhaps TRBD1 (6 bases). The CDR3 runs 14 residues. Trimming removed 0 bases from V and 6 bases from J, with 12 bases in between. CDR1 is SGHAT and CDR2 is FQNNGV in the germline V gene. Here the CDR3 DNA reads TGTGCCAGCAGCTTAGAAAATACAGGGCGCGAGCAGTACTTC. As protein: CASSLENTGREQYF.

The chain is built from TRBV27 and TRBJ2-5; 7 bases line up with TRBD1. Germline V CDR1 and CDR2: MNHEY, SMNVEV (reference sequence). This CDR3 spans 14 amino acids. V lost 1 base, J lost 5 bases, and 4 bases stayed unmatched. The DNA of the CDR3 is TGTGCCAGCAGTTTATTGGGCAGGGGGGAGACCCAGTACTTC. It codes for CASSLLGRGETQYF.

A few counts support this clonotype. V gene TRBV3-1 combines with J gene TRBJ1-1, with 10 nucleotides matching TRBD1. Germline-derived CDR1 and CDR2 are LGHDT and YNNKEL (reference sequence). The CDR3 is 16 residues long. The J segment lost 6 bases and the V segment lost 2 bases, leaving 9 bases of the junction unmatched. CDR3 DNA: TGTGCCAGCAGCCAACCTAGGACAGGGGGTTACCCTGAAGCTTTCTTT. This gives the protein CASSQPRTGGYPEAFF. Together with reference TRBV3-1 and TRBJ1-1, the CDR3 gives the full variable domain: DTAVSQTPKYLVTQMGNDKSIKCEQNLGHDTMYWYKQDSKKFLKIMFSYNNKELIINETVPNRFSPKSPDKAHLNLHINSLELGDSAVYFCASSQPRTGGYPEAFFGQGTRLTVV.

This clonotype was seen ten or more times. The CDR3 spells CASSSFSGNTDTQYF. The CDR3 nucleotides are TGTGCCAGCAGCTCCTTTAGCGGGAACACAGATACGCAGTATTTT. The chain carries TRBV5-6 and TRBJ2-3; 8 positions match TRBD2. V trimming: 3 bases; J trimming: 2 bases; junction bases outside the gene matches: 5. Germline V gene sequence: CDR1 SGHDT, CDR2 YYEEEE. The CDR3 is 15 amino acids.

This clonotype was found many times. The chain recombines TRBV7-3 with TRBJ2-3, with no clear D. From germline, CDR1 is SGHTA and CDR2 FQGTGA. V dropped 3 bases and J dropped 4 bases, with 5 bases sitting between them. This CDR3 is 12 amino acids long. CDR3 sequence reads: CASSLHADTQYF. The DNA of the CDR3 is TGTGCCAGCAGCTTGCATGCAGATACGCAGTATTTT.

V usage is TRBV6-1 and J usage is TRBJ2-3; the D gene is possibly TRBD2 (6 bases). Germline V CDR1 and CDR2: MNHNS, SASEGT. Trimming left V 6 bases short and J 4 bases short, with 29 bases between. The CDR3 contains 19 residues. The DNA of the CDR3 is TGTGCCAGCAGCCGTGGGATGTTGCAGGGAGGTGTAAGAGCAGATACGCAGTATTTT. It encodes CASSRGMLQGGVRADTQYF.

The V gene is TRBV5-1, the J gene TRBJ2-7; a possible D gene is TRBD1 (6 bases). Trimming left V 2 bases short and J 7 bases short, with 13 bases between. There are 13 residues in the CDR3. CDR1 is SGHRS, CDR2 YFSETQ, per germline. The CDR3 loop reads CASSFPGVGEQYF. The DNA for the CDR3 is TGCGCCAGCAGCTTCCCAGGGGTAGGGGAGCAGTACTTC.

This clonotype was picked up many times. V and J are TRBV9 and TRBJ1-1, with D maybe TRBD1 (5 bases). The CDR3 is made up of 12 amino acids. V was cut by 0 bases and J by 7 bases, with 7 bases left in between. The germline gives CDR1 SGDLS, CDR2 YYNGEE. CDR3: CASSVGQGEAFF. In DNA form, the CDR3 reads TGTGCCAGCAGCGTAGGCCAGGGTGAAGCTTTCTTT.

The chain has TRBV9 and TRBJ1-2; perhaps TRBD1 as D (5 bases). The germline V gene has CDR1 SGDLS and CDR2 YYNGEE. Trimming removed 5 bases from V and 4 bases from J, with 15 bases in between. CDR3 length: 14 residues. The CDR3 DNA reads TGTGCCAGCAGTCCAGAGGGGAGCGGCTATGGCTACACCTTC. It translates to CASSPEGSGYGYTF.

This clonotype was observed a few times. The CDR3 DNA is TGTGCCAGCAGCTTAGTCTCCCGCGGGGAGCTGTTTTTT. It yields the protein CASSLVSRGELFF. The gene calls are TRBV7-7 and TRBJ2-2; D is undetermined. V dropped 1 base and J dropped 7 bases, with 7 bases sitting between them. Germline V gene data show CDR1 as SSHAT and CDR2 as FNYEAQ (reference sequence). The length of the CDR3 is 13 residues.

This clonotype was picked up a small number of times. V usage is TRBV20-1 and J usage is TRBJ2-1, with D maybe TRBD2 (5 bases). This CDR3 has 11 amino acids. CDR1 DFQATT and CDR2 SNEGSKA come from the germline V gene (reference sequence). Trimming shortened V by 7 bases and J by 9 bases, and 13 bases separated the two germline ends. CDR3: CSGVIGSEQFF. Here the CDR3 DNA reads TGCAGTGGGGTCATAGGGAGTGAGCAGTTCTTC.

In its sample, this clonotype was seen a few times. The V call is TRBV29-1, the J call TRBJ2-2, with 10 bases aligning to TRBD2. With 4 bases clipped from V and 4 bases from J, the junction kept 3 bases outside the gene matches. The CDR3 runs to 14 residues. In germline, CDR1 is SQVTM, CDR2 ANQGSEA. As DNA, the CDR3 is TGCAGCGTTGGGACTAGCGGTTTCACCGGGGAGCTGTTTTTT. This codes for CSVGTSGFTGELFF.

This rearrangement joins TRBV15 to TRBJ2-5, with 12 bases aligning to TRBD2. Germline V gene lookup returns CDR1 LNHNV and CDR2 YYDKDF (reference sequence). CDR3 length: 16 amino acids. After removal of 1 base from V and 2 bases from J, the junction contained 2 bases not matched to a gene. The CDR3 bases are TGTGCCACCAGCAGAGTCCTAGCGGGGGGGCAAGAGACCCAGTACTTC. It encodes CATSRVLAGGQETQYF.

This chain connects TRBV5-6 to TRBJ2-7; unclear D gene. The CDR3 contains 13 residues. The germline V and J ends were trimmed by 0 bases and 3 bases, with 7 bases remaining between them. The germline V gene has CDR1 SGHDT and CDR2 YYEEEE. CDR3 coding DNA: TGTGCCAGCAGCTTGGAATTGCGCTACGAGCAGTACTTC. Its translation: CASSLELRYEQYF.

This clonotype was seen more than once but under ten times. The chain employs TRBV29-1 and TRBJ2-1; 8 bases align to TRBD1. The CDR3 has 15 residues. Germline V lookup: CDR1 SQVTM, CDR2 ANQGSEA. J gave up 1 base and V 5 bases, and 7 bases lay outside the gene matches. CDR3: CSVSRGQGSYNEQFF. The CDR3 DNA sequence: TGCAGCGTTAGCAGGGGGCAAGGTTCCTACAATGAGCAGTTCTTC.

This clonotype was detected a few times. The DNA for the CDR3 is TGTGCCAGCAGTTTAAATGACAGGGGGTCAGAGCAGTACTTC. Translation gives CASSLNDRGSEQYF. The chain uses TRBV27 and TRBJ2-7; 9 bases agree with TRBD1. The germline gives CDR1 MNHEY, CDR2 SMNVEV (reference sequence). Trimming removed 2 bases from V and 7 bases from J; junction bases left unmatched: 6. The CDR3 loop spans 14 amino acids.

This clonotype was observed a few times. A much larger clone lies one base from this, so it may be a read error. CDR3 loop: CAISGDTDTQYF. DNA for the CDR3: TGTGCCATCAGCGGGGATACAGATACGCAGTATTTT. This chain connects TRBV10-3 to TRBJ2-3, with D possibly TRBD2 on 5 matching bases. V was shortened by 6 bases and J by 3 bases, with 7 bases between the two germline ends. In germline, CDR1 is ENHRY, CDR2 SYGVKD. This CDR3 is built from 12 residues.

V usage is TRBV7-7 and J usage is TRBJ2-2; maybe TRBD2 (6 bases). The CDR3 loop spans 17 amino acids. V lost 3 bases and J lost 6, with 20 bases in between. Germline V gives CDR1 SSHAT, CDR2 FNYEAQ (reference sequence). The CDR3 DNA follows: TGTGCCAGCAGCTTCCGGGACTTCTCGTATAGATCCGGGGAGCTGTTTTTT. Residues: CASSFRDFSYRSGELFF.

A single count supports this clonotype. The chain has TRBV9 and TRBJ2-2; D remains ambiguous. This CDR3 is built from 17 residues. Between the trimmed V and J ends, which lost 3 bases and 0 bases, there was a span of 15 bases. CDR1 and CDR2 (germline): SGDLS, YYNGEE. This chain's CDR3 is CASSDKTASANTGELFF. The CDR3 region has the DNA TGTGCCAGCAGCGACAAAACAGCTTCCGCGAACACCGGGGAGCTGTTTTTT.

The chain's CDR3 is CASSLRAYDRETQYF. In nucleotides, the CDR3 is TGTGCCAGCAGCTTACGAGCATATGACCGTGAGACCCAGTACTTC. This chain joins TRBV5-8 and TRBJ2-5, with D uncertain. This CDR3 is built from 15 residues. Germline CDR1 SGHTS, CDR2 YDEGEE. The ends were cut back, 2 bases at V and 5 bases at J, with 16 bases in the middle.

This clonotype was seen ten or more times. The chain employs TRBV5-1 and TRBJ2-2; D ambiguous. The CDR3 has 14 amino acids. Trimming left V 2 bases short and J 0 bases short, with 5 bases between. CDR1 and CDR2 from the germline V gene are SGHRS and YFSETQ. The CDR3 nucleotides read TGCGCCAGCAGCTTTACCTCGAACACCGGGGAGCTGTTTTTT. Translating gives CASSFTSNTGELFF.